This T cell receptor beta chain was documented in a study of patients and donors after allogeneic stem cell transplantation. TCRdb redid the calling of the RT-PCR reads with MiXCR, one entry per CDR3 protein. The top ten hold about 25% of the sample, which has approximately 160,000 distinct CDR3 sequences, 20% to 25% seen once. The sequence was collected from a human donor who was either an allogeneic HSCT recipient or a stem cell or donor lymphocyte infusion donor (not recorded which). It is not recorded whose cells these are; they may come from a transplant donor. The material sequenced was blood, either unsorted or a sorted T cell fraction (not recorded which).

The CDR3 sequence: CAGIITGGRTDTQYF. As DNA, the CDR3 is TGTGCCGGCATAATTACAGGGGGCCGCACAGATACGCAGTATTTT. V usage is TRBV6-4 and J usage is TRBJ2-3, with 9 bases fitting TRBD1. CDR1 and CDR2 (germline): MRHNA, SNTAGT. With V trimmed by 11 bases and J by 1 base, 10 bases remained unmatched. CDR3 length equals 15 residues.